Shown below are 6 T cell receptor beta chains from a single sample sequenced in a study of blood T cells in healthy people across ages. PCR was performed a second time for about 7 to 12 cycles using a sample-barcoded 5' primer and a J-beta primer mix. MiXCR, run by TCRdb on the 5' RACE reads, gives a single entry per CDR3 protein. Of 600,000 to 900,000 distinct CDR3 sequences listed, 20% to 30% are singletons. A further study also used this sample, focusing on T cells of mothers and their children.

The sequenced sample consisted of blood. These receptors were taken from a boy aged 10-17 years in good health.

This clonotype was detected only a few times. This chain connects TRBV5-5 to TRBJ1-6; D is ambiguous. This CDR3 spans 17 amino acids. Germline V gene lookup returns CDR1 SGHKS and CDR2 YYEKEE (reference sequence). Trimming stripped 7 bases from V and 6 bases from J, with 23 bases between. The CDR3 coding sequence is TGTGCCAGCCAGCCCGTTCCCCAAGGCCCCCTTAATTCACCCCTCCACTTT. This codes for CASQPVPQGPLNSPLHF.

In the case of this clonotype: One end of the junction is discordant with germline, which a read error may explain. The chain has TRBV7-9 and TRBJ2-3, with D possibly matching TRBD2 (6 bases). The CDR3 contains 17 residues. Germline assignment: CDR1 SEHNR and CDR2 FQNEAQ (reference sequence). Here the CDR3 reads CASNLGRTLARTDTQYF. CDR3 nucleotide sequence: TGTGCCAGCAACTTAGGGAGGACACTAGCCCGCACAGATACGCAGTATTTT.

The chain links TRBV4-1 to TRBJ2-1; D is ambiguous. This CDR3 has 15 amino acids. Germline V gene sequence: CDR1 MGHRA, CDR2 YSYEKL. Trimming shortened V by 3 bases and J by 0 bases, and 9 bases separated the two germline ends. CDR3 sequence reads: CASSQRVSSYNEQFF. DNA of the CDR3: TGCGCCAGCAGCCAGAGAGTTAGCTCCTACAATGAGCAGTTCTTC.

This clonotype has a handful of counts. The chain employs TRBV7-9 and TRBJ2-1; 11 nucleotides agree with TRBD1. Germline CDR1 reads SEHNR; CDR2 reads FQNEAQ (reference sequence). The CDR3 is made up of 15 amino acids. J gave up 8 bases and V 2 bases, and 5 bases lay outside the gene matches. The CDR3 DNA follows: TGTGCCAGCAGCTTACGGGACAGGGGGGCCGATGAGCAGTTCTTC. Its protein is CASSLRDRGADEQFF.

The J gene is TRBJ2-3, the V gene TRBV6-5; D is uncertain. The V and J ends lost 6 bases and 5 bases respectively, with 15 bases between them. The germline V gene has CDR1 MNHEY and CDR2 SVGAGI. The CDR3 runs 14 residues. The DNA of the CDR3 is TGTGCCAGCAGCGACCGGGTGAGGAGAGATACGCAGTATTTT. As protein: CASSDRVRRDTQYF.

There are a few counts of this clonotype. The rearrangement uses TRBV5-1 and TRBJ2-5; D may be TRBD2 (6 bases). The better agreement between TRBJ2-7 and the DNA end casts doubt on the J call. The CDR3 has 14 residues. CDR1 is SGHRS, CDR2 YFSETQ, per germline. In DNA, the CDR3 is TGCGCCAGCAGCTTGTCCGGGAGCGGTTACGAGCAGTACTTC. Translating it yields CASSLSGSGYEQYF.